Listed here are 22 T cell receptor beta chains from one sample, sequenced in a study of T cell repertoires in cytomegalovirus infection. TCRdb re-analysed the reads in MiXCR, keeping a single row per CDR3 protein. The data hold some 680,000 distinct CDR3 sequences, with about a third observed a single time. The material sequenced was PBMCs. Receptor source: a human donor in good health (CMV status not recorded). Some clones in this sample may be carry-over from other donors' samples.

This clonotype was seen more than once but under ten times. The rearrangement links TRBV7-2 to TRBJ1-6; D gene ambiguous. This CDR3 is built from 16 residues. Trimming removed 2 bases at V and 7 bases at J, with 15 bases between. The germline V gene has CDR1 SGHTA and CDR2 FQGNSA. CDR3 coding DNA: TGTGCCAGCAGCTTATCGGCCTTATCGCGGAATTCACCCCTCCACTTT. It yields the protein CASSLSALSRNSPLHF.

The chain has TRBV7-9 and TRBJ1-3, with 7 bases matching TRBD1. Per the germline V gene, CDR1 is SEHNR and CDR2 is FQNEAQ (reference sequence). V shed 2 bases and J 2 bases; nucleotides not matched to a gene: 6. This CDR3 region has 16 residues. CDR3 sequence: CASSLRTGVTGNTIYF. The CDR3 DNA sequence: TGTGCCAGCAGCTTAAGGACAGGAGTTACTGGAAACACCATATATTTT.

Only a few counts were recorded for this clonotype. The CDR3 reads CASSRSDLVMNTEAFF. CDR3 nucleotides: TGTGCCAGCAGCAGGAGTGATTTGGTTATGAACACTGAAGCTTTCTTT. The rearrangement uses TRBV28 and TRBJ1-1; D remains ambiguous. The V end lost 6 bases, the J end lost 0 bases, and 17 bases lay between the germline ends. The CDR3 contains 16 residues. CDR1 is MDHEN and CDR2 is SYDVKM in the germline V gene.

On this clonotype: One end of the junction fails to match germline, which may point to a read error. The chain uses TRBV4-1 and TRBJ1-3, with 7 bases that match TRBD1. CDR1 and CDR2 from the germline V gene are MGHRA and YSYEKL. The CDR3 covers 16 residues. CDR3 sequence reads: CASSQVKQGTGNTIYF. CDR3 DNA: TGCGCCAGCAGTCAAGTAAAACAGGGGACTGGAAACACCATATATTTT.

There are a few counts of this clonotype. The CDR3 DNA follows: TGTGCCAGCAGTTGGGGCGGGAGTGGGGAGCTGTTTTTT. Protein sequence: CASSWGGSGELFF. The V and J genes are TRBV27 and TRBJ2-2; TRBD2 matches at 7 bases. The germline CDR1 and CDR2 sequences are MNHEY and SMNVEV (reference sequence). This CDR3 is built from 13 residues. The V segment lost 4 bases and the J segment 8 bases; nucleotides outside the gene matches: 4.

DNA of the CDR3: TGTGCCAGCAGGGAGAGCGGGAGCGGGTCCTACGAGCAGTACTTC. Amino acid sequence: CASRESGSGSYEQYF. This chain connects TRBV25-1 to TRBJ2-7; 8 positions match TRBD2. The CDR3 extends over 15 amino acids. J was trimmed by 1 base and V by 6 bases; bases with no gene match: 8. Germline lookup yields CDR1 MGHDK and CDR2 SYGVNS.

This clonotype appeared a few times. The chain couples TRBV7-2 to TRBJ2-7, with unresolved D. Trimming removed 0 bases at V and 6 bases at J, with 12 bases between. This CDR3 region has 14 residues. Germline lookup yields CDR1 SGHTA and CDR2 FQGNSA. CDR3 DNA: TGTGCCAGCAGCTTAGCGAGGCAGGCCGGCGAGCAGTACTTC. Translating it yields CASSLARQAGEQYF.

This clonotype was observed a few times. The V and J genes are TRBV12-3 or TRBV12-4 and TRBJ2-4; 7 bases are shared with TRBD2. Trimming removed 5 bases from V and 5 bases from J; junction bases left unmatched: 6. This CDR3 contains 14 residues. The DNA of the CDR3 is TGTGCCAGCAGTCTGGGGGGGGACGAAAACATTCAGTACTTC. Protein product: CASSLGGDENIQYF.

Notes on this clonotype: Being one base from a much bigger clone, this may be a read error. The V gene is TRBV28, the J gene TRBJ2-7, with D possibly being TRBD1 (6 bases). This CDR3 spans 16 amino acids. Germline CDR1 is MDHEN and CDR2 is SYDVKM. DNA for the CDR3: TGTGCCATCAGTTTTGTGGGGGCCTCAGAGCACTACGAGCAGTACTTC. Translating gives CAISFVGASEHYEQYF.

This chain joins TRBV24-1 and TRBJ1-2, with 10 bases aligning to TRBD1. From germline, CDR1 is KGHDR and CDR2 SFDVKD. The CDR3 is made up of 15 amino acids. Trimming removed 1 base from V and 7 bases from J; junction bases left unmatched: 5. CDR3 sequence (DNA): TGTGCCACCAGTGATTTCGGACAGGGGGTAGGTGGCTACACCTTC. It codes for CATSDFGQGVGGYTF.

The chain is built from TRBV7-2 and TRBJ2-7; 7 bases line up with TRBD2. J lost 10 bases, V lost 0 bases, and 6 bases had no gene match. The CDR3 is made up of 13 amino acids. Per the germline V gene, CDR1 is SGHTA and CDR2 is FQGNSA. CDR3 amino acids: CASSLAGGENQYF. In DNA, the CDR3 is TGTGCCAGCAGCTTAGCGGGAGGGGAGAACCAGTACTTC.

The rearrangement links TRBV29-1 to TRBJ2-7; 7 bases align to TRBD1. The germline V gene encodes CDR1 SQVTM and CDR2 ANQGSEA. This CDR3 is 14 amino acids long. V lost 7 bases and J lost 0; bases outside the gene matches: 9. CDR3 sequence: CSASQQGHSYEQYF. Written as DNA, the CDR3 is TGCAGCGCCTCCCAACAGGGGCACTCCTACGAGCAGTACTTC.

In this sample, this clonotype turned up a few times. This chain joins TRBV6-8 and TRBJ1-1; D not certain. The CDR3 is 13 amino acids. Germline assignment: CDR1 MNHGY and CDR2 SAAAGT. Trimming pared 1 base from V and 7 bases from J, leaving 10 bases between. CDR3 sequence (DNA): TGTGCCAGCAGTTACTATGGCGGTCGTGAAGCTTTCTTT. Translation gives CASSYYGGREAFF.

A word on this clonotype: In this CDR3 the conserved last residue, phenylalanine or tryptophan, is missing, so a read error is likely. The chain combines TRBV2 with TRBJ1-1, with D possibly matching TRBD1 (5 bases). V was pared by 6 bases and J by 8 bases, with 10 bases between. Germline CDR1 and CDR2: SNHLY and FYNNEI. The CDR3 loop spans 11 amino acids. The CDR3 nucleotides are TGTGCCAGCAGGGCAAACAGGGAAGCTTTCTTG. Protein sequence: CASRANREAFL.

The chain couples TRBV10-3 to TRBJ1-5; D remains ambiguous. With 2 bases removed from V and 6 bases from J, the gap between germline ends came to 8 bases. Germline CDR1 reads ENHRY; CDR2 reads SYGVKD. The CDR3 sequence is 13 residues long. CDR3 nucleotides: TGTGCCATCAGTGAGCGGGTGGGTCAGCCCCAGCATTTT. Amino acids: CAISERVGQPQHF.

The chain's CDR3 is CASSLGTGRPEQYF. CDR3 nucleotide sequence: TGTGCCAGCAGCTTAGGGACAGGGAGGCCCGAGCAGTACTTC. The chain couples TRBV7-9 to TRBJ2-7; TRBD1 agrees at 8 bases. CDR1 and CDR2 (germline): SEHNR, FQNEAQ (reference sequence). The CDR3 sequence is 14 residues long. V dropped 1 base and J dropped 6; count of bases not matched to a gene: 5. Combining the CDR3 with reference TRBV7-9 and TRBJ2-7 gives the whole variable domain DTGVSQNPRHKITKRGQNVTFRCDPISEHNRLYWYRQTLGQGPEFLTYFQNEAQLEKSRLLSDRFSAERPKGSFSTLEIQRTEQGDSAMYLCASSLGTGRPEQYFGPGTRLTVT.

The V gene is TRBV14, the J gene TRBJ1-1; D is uncertain. Trimming took 2 bases from V and 6 from J, leaving 7 bases between them. In germline, CDR1 is SGHDN, CDR2 FVKESK. The CDR3 contains 12 residues. The CDR3 spells CASSQPGSEAFF. Written as DNA, the CDR3 is TGTGCCAGCAGCCAACCTGGATCTGAAGCTTTCTTT.

V and J are TRBV24-1 and TRBJ1-6; TRBD1 matches 8 bases. CDR3 size: 15 residues. Germline trimming cut 4 bases from V and 3 bases from J; bases unmatched to any gene: 1. Germline V gives CDR1 KGHDR, CDR2 SFDVKD. CDR3 residues: CATSDGTGYNSPLHF. In nucleotides, the CDR3 is TGTGCCACCAGTGACGGGACAGGCTATAATTCACCCCTCCACTTT.

This rearrangement joins TRBV29-1 to TRBJ2-7; the D gene could be TRBD1 or TRBD2 (5 bases each). This CDR3 has 15 amino acids. V was cut by 1 base and J by 2 bases, with 15 bases left in between. CDR1 and CDR2 (germline): SQVTM, ANQGSEA. CDR3 nucleotides: TGCAGCGTTGAAGGTAGTCAGGGAGAGCCCTACGAGCAGTACTTC. It translates to CSVEGSQGEPYEQYF.

The gene calls are TRBV11-2 and TRBJ1-2; D ambiguous. The CDR3 sequence is 12 residues long. Germline CDR1 and CDR2: SGHAT and FQNNGV. V was shortened by 8 bases and J by 3 bases, with 10 bases between the two germline ends. The CDR3 spells CASGRMDYGYTF. CDR3 DNA sequence: TGTGCCAGCGGAAGGATGGACTATGGCTACACCTTC.

The sample holds a few counts of this clonotype. The CDR3 sequence is CASSLRGVGSYGYTF. The CDR3 DNA sequence: TGTGCCAGCAGCCTCCGGGGGGTAGGGAGCTATGGCTACACCTTC. The rearrangement joins TRBV7-2 to TRBJ1-2; tentatively, D is TRBD1 (5 bases). Trimming removed 5 bases at V and 4 bases at J, with 17 bases between. Per germline, CDR1 SGHTA and CDR2 FQGNSA. The length of the CDR3 is 15 residues.

This clonotype was seen repeatedly, ten times or more. This chain joins TRBV7-3 and TRBJ1-1, with D possibly being TRBD1 (5 bases). The CDR3 spans 13 residues. Trimming shortened V by 3 bases and J by 3 bases, and 8 bases separated the two germline ends. Germline-derived CDR1 and CDR2 are SGHTA and FQGTGA. The CDR3 DNA reads as TGTGCCAGCAGCTTGTCAGGGTACACTGAAGCTTTCTTT. As protein: CASSLSGYTEAFF.